This T cell receptor (beta chain) is drawn from a study of long-term antiretroviral therapy in people with HIV. Turning to the study itself: The 2015 immediate-ART recommendation was preceded by the earliest samples by about a decade.

The authors ran the immunoSEQ assay, v3.0, at survey level. The method was immunoSEQ multiplex PCR; TCRdb's version includes in-frame clones alone and lacks a portion of them. The sample records tens of thousands of clones, 85% to 90% being singletons. Germline lookup yields CDR1 SGHTA and CDR2 FQGTGA. The CDR3 extends over 14 amino acids. V lost 4 bases to trimming and J lost 8 bases; unmatched junction nucleotides: 9. Source: unsorted PBMCs, taken 3.2 years before starting antiretroviral therapy. The chain carries TRBV7-3 and TRBJ1-1, with 8 bases identical to TRBD1. The receptor comes from a man aged 50 to 59 with HIV. As DNA, the CDR3 is TGTGCCAGCAGCTCGGGACAGGCCACGGGGGAAGCTTTCTTT. Translating it yields CASSSGQATGEAFF.